These T cell receptor beta chains were read from a single sample in a study of radiation and T cells in renal cell carcinoma. Clones were read by immunoSEQ multiplex PCR, and TCRdb kept only the in-frame ones, dropping some. The sample has around 120,000 clones; about 81% are singletons. Sequencing used blood, obtained from a patient whose treatment included radiotherapy and nephrectomy. The receptors originated from an older woman with renal cell carcinoma. The CDR3 runs from the conserved cysteine through the conserved F or W. Fields, in order: V gene, J gene, D gene, clone size, CDR3 DNA, CDR3 protein. The D gene is left open where the match is weak. The size of a clone is reported for some rows only, either as once, few or many, or as a class for expanded clones.

>TRBV11-2|TRBJ2-3|TRBD2|once
TGTGCCAGCAGCCCGGGCTGGGGGAGCGGGAGGGCCCAAGATACGCAGTATTTT
CASSPGWGSGRAQDTQYF
>TRBV5-1|TRBJ2-3|.|.
TGCGCCAGCGTAGAGGGGGGGAGGACAGATACGCAGTATTTT
CASVEGGRTDTQYF
>TRBV6-6|TRBJ1-5|TRBD1|.
TGTGCCAGCGTGACAGGGTTAAATCAGCCCCAGCATTTT
CASVTGLNQPQHF
>TRBV25-1|TRBJ1-2|.|few
TGTGCTTCCCCGACAGGCCCCTATGGCTACACCTTC
CASPTGPYGYTF
>TRBV7-2|TRBJ2-1|.|few
TGTGCCAGCAGTCCCTTTACAGGCGGCTCCTACAATGAGCAGTTCTTC
CASSPFTGGSYNEQFF
>TRBV4-1|TRBJ2-3|.|.
TGCGCCAGCAGCCAAGATCTATTCCCTGATACTAGCACAGATACGCAGTATTTT
CASSQDLFPDTSTDTQYF
>TRBV19|TRBJ2-2|.|.
TGTGCCAGTAGTATCGGGGGTTTAAGGGACACCGGGGAGCTGTTTTTT
CASSIGGLRDTGELFF
>TRBV28|TRBJ1-1|TRBD1|.
TGTGCCAGCAGTTTAGCAGGGGGCCGGATCGGGACTGAAGCTTTCTTT
CASSLAGGRIGTEAFF
>TRBV11-1|TRBJ2-7|TRBD2|few
TGTGCCAGCAGCGACGGACTAGCGGGGCTCGAGCAGTACTTC
CASSDGLAGLEQYF
>TRBV2|TRBJ1-1|.|few
TGTGCCAGCAGTGCCGGGCGCACTGAAGCTTTCTTT
CASSAGRTEAFF
>TRBV10-3|TRBJ2-7|.|few
TGTGCCATCAGTGATATTGTCAAGACTAGGGGTCCCTACGAGCAGTACTTC
CAISDIVKTRGPYEQYF